Listed below are T cell receptor beta chains from one sample, sequenced in a study of identical twins. TCRdb processed the 5' RACE reads anew with MiXCR; each CDR3 protein has one entry. The repertoire holds about 530,000 distinct CDR3 sequences, with more than 20% as singletons. The same data also contributed to another study, on yellow fever vaccine responses in identical twins.

The specimen sequenced was CD4+ T cells sorted from blood. Receptors originate from a woman between 18 and 29 years old in good health. The CDR3 runs from the conserved cysteine through the conserved F or W.

>TRBJ2-3|TRBV29-1
CNLSGGADTQYF
>TRBJ2-2|TRBV20-1
CSARKPGQLAGELFF
>TRBJ1-1|TRBV5-5
CASSTDQAFF
>TRBJ1-1|TRBV6-5
CASRTLNTEAFF
>TRBJ2-5|TRBV12-3/TRBV12-4
CASSSLPETQYF
>TRBJ1-6|TRBV7-2
CASSLSPSGVISPLHF
>TRBJ1-5|TRBV7-2
CASSFDRRNQPQHF
>TRBJ2-4|TRBV6-2/TRBV6-3
CASSYVPPKNIQYF
>TRBJ2-3|TRBV7-6
CASSQSGRPSTDTQYF
>TRBJ1-2|TRBV5-5
CASSLIGQTHGYTF
>TRBJ1-4|TRBV10-3
CAIRDHLGEKLFF
>TRBJ1-2|TRBV12-3/TRBV12-4
CASSPGQAANYGYTF
>TRBJ2-4|TRBV6-2/TRBV6-3
CASSFSGGAKNIQYF
>TRBJ2-1|TRBV5-1
CASSLATSGRWDEQFF
>TRBJ2-1|TRBV27
CASSPKPGMVPNEQFF
>TRBJ2-1|TRBV23-1
CASSPSGDNEQFF
>TRBJ2-7|TRBV6-5
CASRQGGEQYF
>TRBJ2-3|TRBV5-1
CASSWARTGRWDTQYF
>TRBJ2-7|TRBV20-1
CSAARQVDYEQYF
>TRBJ2-3|TRBV12-3/TRBV12-4
CASSSRPGSGTSGFQTDTQYF
>TRBJ2-1|TRBV5-1
CASSLTGQGNYNEQFF
>TRBJ2-1|TRBV7-3
CASSPQGLAGVYNEQFF
>TRBJ2-1|TRBV3-1
CASSLRTTLYNEQFF
>TRBJ1-2|TRBV29-1
CSVQGGGYGYTF
>TRBJ1-4|TRBV2
CATGTEVVGEKLFF
>TRBJ1-5|TRBV20-1
CSAQADSNQPQHF
>TRBJ2-2|TRBV6-1
CASRGTGRAGELFF
>TRBJ1-2|TRBV29-1
CSVEPLINGYTF
>TRBJ2-3|TRBV27
CASNFRQRAGGTGPLTDTQYF
>TRBJ1-4|TRBV4-2
CASSGLQGISGEKLFF
>TRBJ2-7|TRBV12-3/TRBV12-4
CASSFSQNYEQYF
>TRBJ1-2|TRBV6-1
CASTRDPNYGYTF
>TRBJ2-1|TRBV12-3/TRBV12-4
CASSIGGTYNEQFF
>TRBJ2-1|TRBV24-1
CATSDPTSGTASSYNEQFF
>TRBJ1-5|TRBV9
CASSLTGASNQPQHF
>TRBJ2-1|TRBV5-6
CASTWARSTYNEQFF
>TRBJ2-7|TRBV19
CASSIVQGSSYEQYF
>TRBJ1-4|TRBV6-5
CASSYGPRESGEKLFF
>TRBJ2-5|TRBV20-1
CSASGGQNTQETQYF
>TRBJ1-4|TRBV15
CATSREADINEKLFF
>TRBJ2-2|TRBV24-1
CATSDAGTMNTGELFF
>TRBJ1-1|TRBV7-8
CASSFQTVNTEAFF
>TRBJ1-5|TRBV20-1
CSARDPSNQPQHF
>TRBJ1-6|TRBV19
CASRGQGDYNSPLHF
>TRBJ2-1|TRBV5-1
CASSLEGRPYNEQFF
>TRBJ2-2|TRBV3-1
CASSQVGWAGELFF
>TRBJ1-2|TRBV7-9
CASSSIGLGGGYTF
>TRBJ2-5|TRBV6-1
CASSGQRGGRETQYF
>TRBJ2-7|TRBV6-1
CASTPIAGGPEQYF
>TRBJ2-2|TRBV5-1
CASSLDPSGPNTGELFF
>TRBJ2-1|TRBV12-3/TRBV12-4
CASSLVSYLHREQFF
>TRBJ2-1|TRBV4-1
CASSQVHSDYNEQFF
>TRBJ1-1|TRBV20-1
CSANRGVDTEAFF
>TRBJ2-4|TRBV29-1
CSVRPGSGAHQYF
>TRBJ1-2|TRBV2
CASDQDSGNYGYTF
>TRBJ1-2|TRBV6-1
CASRGDRNSYGYTF